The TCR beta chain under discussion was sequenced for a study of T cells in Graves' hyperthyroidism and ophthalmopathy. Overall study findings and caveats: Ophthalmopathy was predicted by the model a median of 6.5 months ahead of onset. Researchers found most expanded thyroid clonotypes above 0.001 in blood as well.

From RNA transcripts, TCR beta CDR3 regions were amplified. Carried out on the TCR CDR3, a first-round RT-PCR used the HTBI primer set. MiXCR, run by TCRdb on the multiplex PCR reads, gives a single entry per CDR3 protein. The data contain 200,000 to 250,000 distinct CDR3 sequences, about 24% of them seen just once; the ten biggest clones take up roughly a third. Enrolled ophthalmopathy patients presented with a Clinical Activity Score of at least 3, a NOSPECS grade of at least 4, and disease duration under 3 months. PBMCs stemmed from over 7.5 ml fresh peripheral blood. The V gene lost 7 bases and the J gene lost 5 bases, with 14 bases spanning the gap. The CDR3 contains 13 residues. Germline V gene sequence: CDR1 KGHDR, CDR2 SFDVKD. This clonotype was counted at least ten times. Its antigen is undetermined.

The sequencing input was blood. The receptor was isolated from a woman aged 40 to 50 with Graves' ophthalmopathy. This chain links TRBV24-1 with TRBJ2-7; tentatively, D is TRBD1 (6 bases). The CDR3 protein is CATSQQGSDEQYF. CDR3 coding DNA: TGTGCCACCAGCCAACAGGGTTCGGACGAGCAGTACTTC.